This T cell receptor (beta chain) came from a study of Ad26.COV2.S vaccination and SARS-CoV-2 variants. Turning to the study itself: Intramuscular Ad26.COV2.S at 5x10^10 or 1x10^11 viral particles. Findings and limits, study-wide: Breadth measured for non-spike TCRs was similar across vaccine and placebo recipients. Placebo recipients showed lower spike-specific TCR breadth than vaccinees. After vaccination, substantial breadth of spike-specific CD8+ and CD4+ responses was reported.

The sample's treatment: roughly 19 received Ad26.COV2.S at low or high dose, single or two shots; 5 received placebo; per-sample allocation not given. Day 63 after the first vaccine or placebo injection was the time point for sampling. About this clone itself: The antigen remains unidentified.

The CDR3 has 14 amino acids. Germline V gives CDR1 MNHEY, CDR2 SVGAGI. V was clipped by 9 bases and J by 3 bases, with 16 bases between them. The protocol was immunoSEQ multiplex PCR, while the TCRdb copy is restricted to in-frame clones and leaves out a portion. Of about 330,000 clones in the sample, about 90% were seen once. This TCR derives from a person aged 18-60 years who received the Ad26.COV2.S COVID-19 vaccine or a placebo. This specimen consisted of peripheral blood, obtained in a trial of Ad26.COV2.S vaccine versus placebo. The chain combines TRBV6-5 with TRBJ2-3; a weak D match, TRBD2 (7 bases). CDR3 DNA: TGTGCCAGAGGGGATGGGGGGGCGACAGATACGCAGTATTTT. Its protein product is CARGDGGATDTQYF.